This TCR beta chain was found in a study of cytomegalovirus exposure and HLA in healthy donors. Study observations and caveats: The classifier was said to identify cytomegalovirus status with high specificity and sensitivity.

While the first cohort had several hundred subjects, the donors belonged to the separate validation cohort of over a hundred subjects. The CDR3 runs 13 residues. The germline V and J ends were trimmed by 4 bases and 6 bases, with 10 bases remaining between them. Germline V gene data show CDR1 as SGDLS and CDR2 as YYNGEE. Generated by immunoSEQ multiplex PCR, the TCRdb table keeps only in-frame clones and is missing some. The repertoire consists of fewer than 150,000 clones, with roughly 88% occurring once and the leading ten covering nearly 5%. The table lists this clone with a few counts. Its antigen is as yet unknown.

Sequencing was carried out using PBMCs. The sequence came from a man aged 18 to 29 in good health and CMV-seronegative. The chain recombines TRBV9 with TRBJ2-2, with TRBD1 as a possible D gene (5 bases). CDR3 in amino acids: CASSPGHSGELFF. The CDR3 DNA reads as TGTGCCAGCAGCCCTGGACATTCCGGGGAGCTGTTTTTT.